The T cell receptor (beta chain) described here comes from a study of shared clonotypes between healthy human individuals. The repertoire was sequenced with immunoSEQ multiplex PCR; TCRdb's copy has only in-frame clones and lacks some. The repertoire consists of under 1 million clones, with around 96% occurring once and the leading ten covering about 0.21%. Broader study findings: It was expected that sequencing depth would affect clonotype sharing among donors.

CD45RO negativity and positive selection for CCR7 defined naive CD8 cells, a population that excluded terminally differentiated effector memory CD45RA+ cells. Donors, healthy HIV-negative adults, lacked recent acute infections or vaccinations. Of note for this clone: Its antigen is currently unknown.

This CDR3 has 16 amino acids. The trim removed 4 bases at V and 6 bases at J, leaving 12 bases unmatched. CDR1 and CDR2 (germline): SGHDT, YYEEEE. The sequenced sample was naive CD8+ T cells sorted from blood. This sequence originates from a man younger than 40 in good health. The chain recombines TRBV5-6 with TRBJ2-1; the match to TRBD2 covers 8 bases. For the CDR3, the DNA is TGTGCCAGCAGCGAGGAGAGGGAGCGGGAGCTCAATGAGCAGTTCTTC. Its protein is CASSEERERELNEQFF.